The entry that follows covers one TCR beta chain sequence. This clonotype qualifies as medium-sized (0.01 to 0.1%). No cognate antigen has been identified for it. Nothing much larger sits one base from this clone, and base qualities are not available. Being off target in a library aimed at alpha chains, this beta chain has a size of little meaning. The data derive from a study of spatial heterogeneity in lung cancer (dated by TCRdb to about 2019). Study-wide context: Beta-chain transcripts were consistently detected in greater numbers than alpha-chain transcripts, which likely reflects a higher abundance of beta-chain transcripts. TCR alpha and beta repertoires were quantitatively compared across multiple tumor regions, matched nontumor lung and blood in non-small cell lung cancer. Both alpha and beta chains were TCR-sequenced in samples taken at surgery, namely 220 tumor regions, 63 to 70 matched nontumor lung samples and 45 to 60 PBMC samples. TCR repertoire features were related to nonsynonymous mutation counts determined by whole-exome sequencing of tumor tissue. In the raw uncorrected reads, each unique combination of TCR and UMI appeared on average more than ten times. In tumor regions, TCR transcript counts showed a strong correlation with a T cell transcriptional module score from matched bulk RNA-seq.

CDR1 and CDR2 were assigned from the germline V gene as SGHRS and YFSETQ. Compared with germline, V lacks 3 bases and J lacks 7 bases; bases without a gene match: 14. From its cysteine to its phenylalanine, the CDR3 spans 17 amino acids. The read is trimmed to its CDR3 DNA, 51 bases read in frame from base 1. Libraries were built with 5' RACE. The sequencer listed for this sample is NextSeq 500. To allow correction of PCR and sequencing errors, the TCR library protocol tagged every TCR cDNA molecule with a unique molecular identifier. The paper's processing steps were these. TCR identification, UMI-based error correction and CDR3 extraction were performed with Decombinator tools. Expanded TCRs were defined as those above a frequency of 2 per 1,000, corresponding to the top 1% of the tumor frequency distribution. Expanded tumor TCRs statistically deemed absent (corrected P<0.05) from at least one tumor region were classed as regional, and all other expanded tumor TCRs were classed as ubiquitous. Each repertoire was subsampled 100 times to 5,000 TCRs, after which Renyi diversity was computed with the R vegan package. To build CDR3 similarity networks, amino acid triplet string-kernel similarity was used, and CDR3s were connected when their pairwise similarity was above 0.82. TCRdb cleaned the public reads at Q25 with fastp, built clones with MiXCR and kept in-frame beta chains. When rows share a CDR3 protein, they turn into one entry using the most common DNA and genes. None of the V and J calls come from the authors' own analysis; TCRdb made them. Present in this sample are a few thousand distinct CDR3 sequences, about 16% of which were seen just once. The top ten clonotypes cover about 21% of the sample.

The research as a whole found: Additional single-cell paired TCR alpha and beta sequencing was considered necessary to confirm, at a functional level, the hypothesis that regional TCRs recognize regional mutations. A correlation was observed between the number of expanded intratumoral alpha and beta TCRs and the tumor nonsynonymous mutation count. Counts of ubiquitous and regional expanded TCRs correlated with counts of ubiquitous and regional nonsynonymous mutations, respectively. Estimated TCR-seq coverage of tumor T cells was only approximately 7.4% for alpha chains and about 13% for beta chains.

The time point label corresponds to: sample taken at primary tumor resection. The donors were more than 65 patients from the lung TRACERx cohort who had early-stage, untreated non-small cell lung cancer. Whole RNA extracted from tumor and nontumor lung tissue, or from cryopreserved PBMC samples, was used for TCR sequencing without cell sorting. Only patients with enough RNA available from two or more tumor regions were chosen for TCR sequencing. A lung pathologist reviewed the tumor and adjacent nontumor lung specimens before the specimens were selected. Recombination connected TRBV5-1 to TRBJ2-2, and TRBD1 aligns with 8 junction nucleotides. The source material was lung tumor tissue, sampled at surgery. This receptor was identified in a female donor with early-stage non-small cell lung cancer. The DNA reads TGCGCCAGCAGCTGGGACCCAGGGGGCAGTCTCAACGGGGAGCTGTTTTTT. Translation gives CASSWDPGGSLNGELFF.